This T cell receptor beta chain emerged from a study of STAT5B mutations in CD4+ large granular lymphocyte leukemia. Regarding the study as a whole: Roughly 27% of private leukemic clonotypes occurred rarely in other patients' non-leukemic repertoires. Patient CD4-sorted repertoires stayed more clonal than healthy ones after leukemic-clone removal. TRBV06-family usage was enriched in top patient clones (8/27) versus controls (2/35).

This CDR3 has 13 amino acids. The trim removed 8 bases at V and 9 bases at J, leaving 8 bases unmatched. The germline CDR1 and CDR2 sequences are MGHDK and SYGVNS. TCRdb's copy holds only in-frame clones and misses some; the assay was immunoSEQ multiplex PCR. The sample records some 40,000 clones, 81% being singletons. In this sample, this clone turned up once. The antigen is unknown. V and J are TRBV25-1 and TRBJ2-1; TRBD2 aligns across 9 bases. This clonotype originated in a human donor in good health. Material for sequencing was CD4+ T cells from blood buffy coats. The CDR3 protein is CASSLAGTGEQFF. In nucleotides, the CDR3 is TGTGCCAGCTCCCTAGCGGGGACGGGTGAGCAGTTCTTC.